This is a list of T cell receptor beta chains from one sample in a study of blood T cell repertoires in COVID-19. This table comes from immunoSEQ multiplex PCR, and its TCRdb copy is limited to in-frame clones, with some not included. Seen here are 100,000 to 110,000 clones, just under 80% observed once, and the top ten hold roughly 31%. The sequencing input was peripheral blood. The receptors were sampled from an older man with active or convalescent COVID-19. The CDR3 runs from the conserved cysteine through the conserved F or W. The D gene is left open where the match is weak. Expanded clones get a size class; other rows say once, few or many, or leave the size out.

j_gene: TRBJ2-6
d_gene: TRBD1
abundance: -
v_gene: TRBV2
CDR3aa: CASRRDRAGANVLTF
CDR3nt: TGTGCCAGCAGGAGGGACAGGGCTGGGGCCAACGTCCTGACTTTC

j_gene: TRBJ1-1
d_gene: TRBD1
abundance: -
v_gene: TRBV5-4
CDR3aa: CASSTPTGMNTEAFF
CDR3nt: TGTGCCAGCAGCACACCGACAGGGATGAACACTGAAGCTTTCTTT

j_gene: TRBJ2-7
d_gene: TRBD2
abundance: -
v_gene: TRBV7-9
CDR3aa: CASSLVLAGKSGEQYF
CDR3nt: TGTGCCAGCAGCTTAGTCCTAGCGGGGAAGTCGGGGGAGCAGTACTTC

j_gene: TRBJ2-2
d_gene: TRBD2
abundance: -
v_gene: TRBV5-1
CDR3aa: CASSLAFGGKSGELFF
CDR3nt: TGCGCCAGCAGCTTGGCCTTCGGGGGGAAGTCCGGGGAGCTGTTTTTT

j_gene: TRBJ1-1
d_gene: -
abundance: -
v_gene: TRBV19
CDR3aa: CASSTRGRGRDTEAFF
CDR3nt: TGTGCCAGTAGTACCCGGGGGAGGGGCCGGGACACTGAAGCTTTCTTT

j_gene: TRBJ2-1
d_gene: TRBD2
abundance: -
v_gene: TRBV29-1
CDR3aa: CSEAAGLADYNEQFF
CDR3nt: TGCAGCGAGGCAGCCGGACTAGCAGATTACAATGAGCAGTTCTTC

j_gene: TRBJ2-6
d_gene: -
abundance: -
v_gene: TRBV4-1
CDR3aa: CASSQRQLPYSISGANVLTF
CDR3nt: TGCGCCAGCAGCCAACGACAGCTGCCCTATTCTATCTCTGGGGCCAACGTCCTGACTTTC

j_gene: TRBJ2-3
d_gene: -
abundance: few
v_gene: TRBV5-1
CDR3aa: CASSDLQGSDTQYF
CDR3nt: TGCGCCAGCAGCGATCTCCAGGGATCAGATACGCAGTATTTT

j_gene: TRBJ2-1
d_gene: -
abundance: -
v_gene: TRBV7-2
CDR3aa: CASSLGGDEQFF
CDR3nt: TGTGCCAGCAGCTTAGGGGGGGATGAGCAGTTCTTC

j_gene: TRBJ1-1
d_gene: -
abundance: few
v_gene: TRBV7-9
CDR3aa: CASSPRPVEAFF
CDR3nt: TGTGCCAGCAGTCCTCGCCCGGTTGAAGCTTTCTTT

j_gene: TRBJ2-1
d_gene: TRBD1
abundance: -
v_gene: TRBV5-6
CDR3aa: CASSRRTGNEPSSYNEQFF
CDR3nt: TGTGCCAGCAGCCGTCGGACAGGGAACGAACCGAGCTCCTACAATGAGCAGTTCTTC

j_gene: TRBJ1-6
d_gene: -
abundance: -
v_gene: TRBV4-3
CDR3aa: CASSQDLGGWAPLHF
CDR3nt: TGCGCCAGCAGCCAAGACTTGGGAGGGTGGGCACCCCTCCACTTT

j_gene: TRBJ2-7
d_gene: -
abundance: -
v_gene: TRBV25-1
CDR3aa: CASSVDTEQYF
CDR3nt: TGTGCCAGCAGTGTAGACACCGAGCAGTACTTC

j_gene: TRBJ2-7
d_gene: -
abundance: once
v_gene: TRBV5-6
CDR3aa: CASSSQTTNYEQYF
CDR3nt: TGTGCCAGCAGCTCACAGACTACGAACTACGAGCAGTACTTC

j_gene: TRBJ2-3
d_gene: -
abundance: -
v_gene: TRBV13
CDR3aa: CASSLGEAVTDTQYF
CDR3nt: TGTGCCAGCAGCTTAGGGGAGGCAGTGACAGATACGCAGTATTTT

j_gene: TRBJ1-1
d_gene: -
abundance: -
v_gene: TRBV6-2/TRBV6-3
CDR3aa: CASSMRTEMNTEAFF
CDR3nt: TGTGCCAGCAGTATGAGGACAGAAATGAACACTGAAGCTTTCTTT

j_gene: TRBJ2-2
d_gene: -
abundance: -
v_gene: TRBV15
CDR3aa: CATSREGRPTGELFF
CDR3nt: TGTGCCACCAGCAGAGAGGGGAGACCCACCGGGGAGCTGTTTTTT

j_gene: TRBJ2-1
d_gene: TRBD2
abundance: many
v_gene: TRBV5-3
CDR3aa: CARSMDPGLAGTHNEQFF
CDR3nt: TGTGCCAGAAGCATGGACCCGGGACTAGCGGGAACTCACAATGAGCAGTTCTTC

j_gene: TRBJ1-3
d_gene: TRBD1
abundance: -
v_gene: TRBV28
CDR3aa: CASSLVQGAAGNTIYF
CDR3nt: TGTGCCAGCAGTTTAGTACAGGGGGCCGCTGGAAACACCATATATTTT

j_gene: TRBJ2-3
d_gene: TRBD2
abundance: few
v_gene: TRBV7-9
CDR3aa: CASSPLAGVSADTQYF
CDR3nt: TGTGCCAGCAGCCCGTTAGCGGGAGTAAGTGCAGATACGCAGTATTTT

j_gene: TRBJ2-1
d_gene: TRBD2
abundance: -
v_gene: TRBV27
CDR3aa: CASSLGGQREGDNEQFF
CDR3nt: TGTGCCAGCAGTTTAGGCGGACAGCGGGAGGGGGACAATGAGCAGTTCTTC

j_gene: TRBJ1-6
d_gene: -
abundance: -
v_gene: TRBV4-3
CDR3aa: CASSLLSGMANSPLHF
CDR3nt: TGCGCCAGCAGCCTGTTATCCGGGATGGCAAATTCACCCCTCCACTTT

j_gene: TRBJ2-7
d_gene: TRBD2
abundance: -
v_gene: TRBV2
CDR3aa: CASSETSGSLIEQYF
CDR3nt: TGTGCCAGCAGTGAAACTAGCGGGAGCTTAATCGAGCAGTACTTC

j_gene: TRBJ1-6
d_gene: TRBD1
abundance: -
v_gene: TRBV7-6
CDR3aa: CASSRRTGGVSSPLHF
CDR3nt: TGTGCCAGCAGCCGCCGGACAGGGGGGGTTAGCTCACCCCTCCACTTT

j_gene: TRBJ2-1
d_gene: TRBD2
abundance: few
v_gene: TRBV6-5
CDR3aa: CASSRTSRGNEQFF
CDR3nt: TGTGCCAGCAGCAGGACTAGCAGGGGCAATGAGCAGTTCTTC

j_gene: TRBJ1-5
d_gene: -
abundance: -
v_gene: TRBV19
CDR3aa: CASSGGLQPQHF
CDR3nt: TGTGCCAGTTCGGGGGGGCTTCAGCCCCAGCATTTT

j_gene: TRBJ1-2
d_gene: -
abundance: -
v_gene: TRBV24-1
CDR3aa: CATSDPVRGYTF
CDR3nt: TGTGCCACCAGTGACCCAGTCCGCGGCTACACCTTC

j_gene: TRBJ2-5
d_gene: -
abundance: -
v_gene: TRBV25-1
CDR3aa: CASSEPRLYQETQYF
CDR3nt: TGTGCCAGCAGTGAACCCAGACTGTACCAAGAGACCCAGTACTTC

j_gene: TRBJ2-5
d_gene: TRBD2
abundance: -
v_gene: TRBV7-9
CDR3aa: CASSFGGLAGHQQETQYF
CDR3nt: TGTGCCAGCAGCTTCGGCGGACTAGCGGGACATCAACAAGAGACCCAGTACTTC

j_gene: TRBJ2-7
d_gene: -
abundance: -
v_gene: TRBV10-3
CDR3aa: CAISDVGPGYEQYF
CDR3nt: TGTGCCATCAGTGACGTGGGCCCTGGGTACGAGCAGTACTTC

j_gene: TRBJ2-1
d_gene: -
abundance: -
v_gene: TRBV5-1
CDR3aa: CASSLWGLGDNEQFF
CDR3nt: TGCGCCAGCAGCTTGTGGGGCCTCGGCGATAATGAGCAGTTCTTC

j_gene: TRBJ2-5
d_gene: -
abundance: -
v_gene: TRBV15
CDR3aa: CATSEGGVAQETQYF
CDR3nt: TGTGCCACCAGCGAGGGGGGGGTCGCTCAAGAGACCCAGTACTTC

j_gene: TRBJ2-2
d_gene: TRBD2
abundance: once
v_gene: TRBV10-3
CDR3aa: CAISGVSGRIGTGELFF
CDR3nt: TGTGCCATCAGTGGGGTTAGCGGGAGGATCGGAACCGGGGAGCTGTTTTTT

j_gene: TRBJ2-6
d_gene: -
abundance: -
v_gene: TRBV5-4
CDR3aa: CASRPPGGLSSGANVLTF
CDR3nt: TGTGCCAGCAGACCCCCCGGGGGGCTAAGCTCTGGGGCCAACGTCCTGACTTTC

j_gene: TRBJ1-4
d_gene: TRBD1
abundance: once
v_gene: TRBV7-9
CDR3aa: CASSLGPGGEELFF
CDR3nt: TGTGCCAGCAGCTTAGGGCCAGGGGGTGAGGAACTGTTTTTT

j_gene: TRBJ2-1
d_gene: -
abundance: -
v_gene: TRBV4-3
CDR3aa: CASSQDRETTYNEQFF
CDR3nt: TGCGCCAGCAGCCAAGATCGGGAGACTACCTACAATGAGCAGTTCTTC

j_gene: TRBJ2-5
d_gene: -
abundance: -
v_gene: TRBV27
CDR3aa: CASSPTGYPEETQYF
CDR3nt: TGTGCCAGCAGTCCGACAGGTTATCCCGAAGAGACCCAGTACTTC

j_gene: TRBJ1-5
d_gene: -
abundance: few
v_gene: TRBV6-5
CDR3aa: CASSLQQNQPQHF
CDR3nt: TGTGCCAGCAGTCTACAGCAAAATCAGCCCCAGCATTTT

j_gene: TRBJ1-2
d_gene: -
abundance: -
v_gene: TRBV30
CDR3aa: CAWSVGAAAPANYGYTF
CDR3nt: TGTGCCTGGAGTGTAGGGGCGGCGGCACCCGCGAACTATGGCTACACCTTC

j_gene: TRBJ2-1
d_gene: -
abundance: few
v_gene: TRBV6-6
CDR3aa: CASSYVGDEQFF
CDR3nt: TGTGCCAGCAGTTATGTAGGGGATGAGCAGTTCTTC

j_gene: TRBJ1-2
d_gene: -
abundance: few
v_gene: TRBV6-4
CDR3aa: CASSETARYPYGYTF
CDR3nt: TGTGCCAGCAGCGAGACAGCTCGTTACCCCTATGGCTACACCTTC

j_gene: TRBJ1-5
d_gene: TRBD1
abundance: -
v_gene: TRBV19
CDR3aa: CASRGDRYSNQPQHF
CDR3nt: TGTGCCAGTAGGGGGGACAGGTATAGCAATCAGCCCCAGCATTTT

j_gene: TRBJ2-7
d_gene: TRBD2
abundance: -
v_gene: TRBV12-5
CDR3aa: CASGLLHLGGAPYEQYF
CDR3nt: TGTGCTAGTGGTTTGCTGCATCTCGGGGGGGCGCCATACGAGCAGTACTTC

j_gene: TRBJ1-5
d_gene: -
abundance: once
v_gene: TRBV27
CDR3aa: CASRTQAGGSQPQHF
CDR3nt: TGTGCCAGCAGAACACAGGCCGGGGGAAGTCAGCCCCAGCATTTT

j_gene: TRBJ1-1
d_gene: TRBD1
abundance: -
v_gene: TRBV6-4
CDR3aa: CASRKTGMGTEAFF
CDR3nt: TGTGCCAGCAGGAAGACAGGGATGGGCACTGAAGCTTTCTTT

j_gene: TRBJ1-1
d_gene: -
abundance: -
v_gene: TRBV21-1
CDR3aa: CAGRVTLTNTEAFF
CDR3nt: TGTGCGGGCAGGGTGACTTTAACCAACACTGAAGCTTTCTTT

j_gene: TRBJ2-3
d_gene: -
abundance: -
v_gene: TRBV11-3
CDR3aa: CASSFESGADTQYF
CDR3nt: TGTGCCAGCAGCTTCGAGTCAGGTGCAGATACGCAGTATTTT